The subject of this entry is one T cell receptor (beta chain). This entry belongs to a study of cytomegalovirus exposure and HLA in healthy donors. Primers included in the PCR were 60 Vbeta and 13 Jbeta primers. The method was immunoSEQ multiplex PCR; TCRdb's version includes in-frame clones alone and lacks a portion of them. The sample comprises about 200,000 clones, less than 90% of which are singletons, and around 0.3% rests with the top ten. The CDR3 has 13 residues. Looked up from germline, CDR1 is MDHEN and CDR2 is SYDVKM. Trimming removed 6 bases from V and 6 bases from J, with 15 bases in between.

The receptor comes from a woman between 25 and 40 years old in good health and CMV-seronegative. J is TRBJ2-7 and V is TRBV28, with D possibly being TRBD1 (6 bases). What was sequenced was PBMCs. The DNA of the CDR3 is TGTGCCAGCAGCCCCAACACAGGGTTCGAGCAGTACTTC. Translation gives CASSPNTGFEQYF.